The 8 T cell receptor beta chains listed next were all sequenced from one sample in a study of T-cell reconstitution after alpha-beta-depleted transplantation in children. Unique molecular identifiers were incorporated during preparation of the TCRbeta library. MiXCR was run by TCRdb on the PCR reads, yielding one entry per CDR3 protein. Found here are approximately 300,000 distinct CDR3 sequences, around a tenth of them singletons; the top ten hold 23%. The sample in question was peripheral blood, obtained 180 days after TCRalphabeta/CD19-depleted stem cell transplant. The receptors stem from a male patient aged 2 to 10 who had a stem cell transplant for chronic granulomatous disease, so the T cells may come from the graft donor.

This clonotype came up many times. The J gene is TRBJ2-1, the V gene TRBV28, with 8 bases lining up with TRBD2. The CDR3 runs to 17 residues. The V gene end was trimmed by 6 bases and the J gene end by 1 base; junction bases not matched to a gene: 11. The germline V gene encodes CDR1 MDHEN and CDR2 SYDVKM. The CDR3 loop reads CASRTAKRGPSYNEQFF. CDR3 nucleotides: TGTGCCAGCAGAACCGCTAAGCGGGGGCCATCCTACAATGAGCAGTTCTTC.

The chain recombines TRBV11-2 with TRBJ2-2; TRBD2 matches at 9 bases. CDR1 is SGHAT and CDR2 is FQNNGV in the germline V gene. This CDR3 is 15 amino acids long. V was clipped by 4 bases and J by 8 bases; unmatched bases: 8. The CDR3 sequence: CASSSLAGITGELFF. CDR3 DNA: TGTGCCAGCAGCTCTCTAGCGGGGATAACGGGGGAGCTGTTTTTT.

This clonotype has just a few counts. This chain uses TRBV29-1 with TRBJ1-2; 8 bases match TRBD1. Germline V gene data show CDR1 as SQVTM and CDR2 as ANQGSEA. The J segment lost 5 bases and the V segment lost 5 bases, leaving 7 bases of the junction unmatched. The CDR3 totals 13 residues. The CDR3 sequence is CSVSTGGTYGYTF. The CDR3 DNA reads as TGCAGCGTTTCAACAGGGGGAACGTATGGCTACACCTTC.

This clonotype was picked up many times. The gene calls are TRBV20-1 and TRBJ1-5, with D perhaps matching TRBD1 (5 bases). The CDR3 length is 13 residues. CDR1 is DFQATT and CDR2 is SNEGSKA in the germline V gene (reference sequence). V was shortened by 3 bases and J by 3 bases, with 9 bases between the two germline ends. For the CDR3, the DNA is TGCAGTGCTAGTCAGGGATCCAATCAGCCCCAGCATTTT. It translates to CSASQGSNQPQHF.

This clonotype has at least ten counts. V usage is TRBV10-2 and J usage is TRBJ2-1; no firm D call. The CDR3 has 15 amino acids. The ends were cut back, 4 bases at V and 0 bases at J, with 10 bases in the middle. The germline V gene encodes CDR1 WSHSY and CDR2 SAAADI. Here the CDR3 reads CASSVGLVSYNEQFF. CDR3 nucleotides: TGCGCCAGCAGTGTAGGGCTAGTCTCCTACAATGAGCAGTTCTTC.

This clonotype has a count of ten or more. For the CDR3, the DNA is TGCGCCAGCAGCTACTATGGACAGGGCACAGATACGCAGTATTTT. Translated, it gives CASSYYGQGTDTQYF. The V gene is TRBV5-1, the J gene TRBJ2-3, with 7 positions matching TRBD1. Germline-derived CDR1 and CDR2 are SGHRS and YFSETQ. V shed 3 bases, J shed 1 base, and the junction held 5 bases outside the gene matches. The CDR3 contains 15 residues.

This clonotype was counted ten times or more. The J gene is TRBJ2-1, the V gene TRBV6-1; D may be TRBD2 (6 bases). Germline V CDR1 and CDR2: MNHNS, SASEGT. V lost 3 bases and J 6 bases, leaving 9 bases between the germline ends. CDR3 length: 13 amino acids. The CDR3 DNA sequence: TGTGCCAGCAGTGACTGGGGGGTCAATGAGCAGTTCTTC. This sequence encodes CASSDWGVNEQFF.

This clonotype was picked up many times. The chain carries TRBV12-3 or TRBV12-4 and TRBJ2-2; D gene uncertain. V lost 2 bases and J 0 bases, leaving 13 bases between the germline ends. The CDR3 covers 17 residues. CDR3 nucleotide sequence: TGTGCCAGCAGTTTAAACTGGGGTGGAACGAACACCGGGGAGCTGTTTTTT. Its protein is CASSLNWGGTNTGELFF.